These 23 T cell receptor beta chains share one sample of origin, sequenced in a study of blood T cell repertoires in COVID-19. Clones were read by immunoSEQ multiplex PCR, and TCRdb kept only the in-frame ones, dropping some. The sample yields 300,000 to 450,000 clones, around 87% seen once. Sequenced: PBMCs or T cells enriched from blood (not recorded which). The source is a man in his forties in a cohort exposed to, infected with or recovered from COVID-19 (not recorded which).

The rearrangement joins TRBV27 to TRBJ1-4; tentatively, D is TRBD1 (6 bases). This CDR3 is built from 13 residues. The V end was cut by 8 bases, the J end by 0 bases, with 7 bases between. CDR1 is MNHEY and CDR2 is SMNVEV in the germline V gene (reference sequence). The CDR3 DNA is TGTGCCAGCCGGACAGCAACTAATGAAAAACTGTTTTTT. As protein: CASRTATNEKLFF. Full variable domain (remainder filled in from reference TRBV27 and TRBJ1-4): EAQVTQNPRYLITVTGKKLTVTCSQNMNHEYMSWYRQDPGLGLRQIYYSMNVEVTDKGDVPEGYKVSRKEKRNFPLILESPSPNQTSLYFCASRTATNEKLFFGSGTQLSVL.

The chain is built from TRBV28 and TRBJ2-7, with 8 bases lining up with TRBD1. The V and J ends lost 6 bases and 2 bases, in that order; junction bases with no gene match: 3. Germline lookup yields CDR1 MDHEN and CDR2 SYDVKM. The CDR3 has 13 amino acids. DNA for the CDR3: TGTGCCAGCAGGACAGGGGACGCCTACGAGCAGTACTTC. Amino acids: CASRTGDAYEQYF.

The rearrangement joins TRBV10-2 to TRBJ2-1, with D possibly being TRBD2 (6 bases). This CDR3 region has 14 residues. Per germline, CDR1 WSHSY and CDR2 SAAADI. V gave up 6 bases and J gave up 9 bases, with 18 bases separating them. This CDR3 reads CASRALRESSEQFF. CDR3 sequence (DNA): TGCGCCAGCAGGGCCCTCCGGGAGAGTTCTGAGCAGTTCTTC.

The CDR3 sequence is CASSRIAGTGELFF. CDR3 in DNA: TGTGCCAGCAGCCGCATCGCAGGGACCGGGGAGCTGTTTTTT. This rearrangement joins TRBV28 to TRBJ2-2; D may be TRBD1 (5 bases). Germline CDR1 MDHEN, CDR2 SYDVKM. CDR3 length: 14 residues. Trimming cost V 6 bases and J 5 bases, with 13 bases left between them.

The chain is built from TRBV5-1 and TRBJ2-7; 10 positions match TRBD1. Germline CDR1 SGHRS, CDR2 YFSETQ. This CDR3 contains 15 residues. Germline trimming cut 6 bases from V and 2 bases from J; bases unmatched to any gene: 8. The CDR3 bases are TGCGCCAGCAACGCCCCGGACAGGGGGACCTACGAGCAGTACTTC. The encoded protein is CASNAPDRGTYEQYF.

This clone has a single count. CDR3 bases: TGCGCCAGCAGCCCCCGGGACAGGGGTGCGGGAGGGCCGGCAGATACGCAGTATTTT. The encoded protein is CASSPRDRGAGGPADTQYF. The chain links TRBV5-1 to TRBJ2-3, with D possibly being TRBD1 (10 bases). V was cut by 4 bases and J by 4 bases, with 28 bases left in between. This CDR3 has 19 amino acids. Germline V lookup: CDR1 SGHRS, CDR2 YFSETQ.

The chain employs TRBV7-3 and TRBJ2-3; 9 bases are shared with TRBD2. The germline CDR1 and CDR2 sequences are SGHTA and FQGTGA. The CDR3 runs to 15 residues. V gave up 5 bases and J gave up 2 bases; unmatched junction bases: 5. CDR3 amino acids: CASSLAGFLTDTQYF. The CDR3 DNA reads as TGTGCCAGCAGCCTAGCGGGATTTCTCACAGATACGCAGTATTTT.

The chain employs TRBV19 and TRBJ2-2; TRBD2 agrees at 7 bases. V lost 3 bases to trimming and J lost 4 bases; unmatched junction nucleotides: 5. CDR1 and CDR2 from the germline V gene are LNHDA and SQIVND (reference sequence). The length of the CDR3 is 15 residues. This CDR3 reads CASSIGREFTGELFF. As DNA, the CDR3 is TGTGCCAGTAGTATTGGGAGGGAGTTCACCGGGGAGCTGTTTTTT.

The genes are TRBV4-1 and TRBJ2-7, with 10 bases lining up with TRBD2. V gave up 0 bases and J gave up 7 bases; unmatched junction bases: 12. The CDR3 is 17 amino acids. Germline V gives CDR1 MGHRA, CDR2 YSYEKL. CDR3 coding DNA: TGCGCCAGCAGCCAAGAGGGGGCTAGCGGGAGTCCGGGGGAGCAGTACTTC. It yields the protein CASSQEGASGSPGEQYF.

The gene calls are TRBV9 and TRBJ2-5; tentative D call: TRBD2 (6 bases). The CDR3 loop spans 15 amino acids. Germline-derived CDR1 and CDR2 are SGDLS and YYNGEE. V was pared by 4 bases and J by 3 bases, with 16 bases between. The CDR3 here is CASSPTGQREETQYF. The CDR3 DNA follows: TGTGCCAGCAGCCCGACTGGGCAGCGGGAAGAGACCCAGTACTTC.

V and J are TRBV5-1 and TRBJ1-6, with TRBD1 matching 9 bases. The V gene's germline CDR1 is SGHRS and CDR2 YFSETQ. The junction had 12 bases not matched to a gene; V was cut back by 4 bases and J by 10 bases. The CDR3 has 16 amino acids. The CDR3 coding sequence is TGCGCCAGCAGCCGGAAAGAGGGGACAGGGCAGTCACCCCTCCACTTT. Protein product: CASSRKEGTGQSPLHF.

For the CDR3, the DNA is TGTGCCAGCAGCGCCCCAGGGACTAGCGGGAGGAGGTTAGGTTCTGGGGCCAACGTCCTGACTTTC. Translation: CASSAPGTSGRRLGSGANVLTF. The rearrangement uses TRBV9 and TRBJ2-6; 15 nucleotides align to TRBD2. Germline values: CDR1 SGDLS, CDR2 YYNGEE. With 3 bases clipped from V and 1 base from J, the junction kept 14 bases outside the gene matches. The CDR3 totals 22 residues.

The chain couples TRBV4-1 to TRBJ2-2; 8 nucleotides align to TRBD1. This CDR3 is 15 amino acids long. Germline CDR1 and CDR2: MGHRA and YSYEKL. J gave up 6 bases and V 1 base, and 4 bases lay outside the gene matches. The CDR3 loop reads CASSQGTGIPGELFF. The CDR3 DNA sequence: TGCGCCAGCAGCCAAGGGACAGGGATCCCCGGGGAGCTGTTTTTT.

This clone was detected a few times. This rearrangement joins TRBV5-1 to TRBJ2-2, with 10 bases identical to TRBD1. The CDR3 runs 17 residues. The J segment lost 3 bases and the V segment lost 3 bases, leaving 8 bases of the junction unmatched. Germline V CDR1 and CDR2: SGHRS, YFSETQ. The CDR3 region has the DNA TGCGCCAGCAGCTGGACAGGGGGATTACAATACACCGGGGAGCTGTTTTTT. Translated, it gives CASSWTGGLQYTGELFF.

Of note for this clone: A read error may produce the germline difference seen at one junction end. The genes are TRBV5-1 and TRBJ1-6, with TRBD1 as a possible D gene (5 bases). Germline loops: CDR1 SGHRS, CDR2 YFSETQ. The CDR3 has 14 residues. In DNA, the CDR3 is TGCGCCAGCAGGTTGGAGGGGTGGAATTCACCCCTCCACTTT. Its translation is CASRLEGWNSPLHF.

This sequence joins TRBV3-1 (or the pseudogene TRBV3-2) and TRBJ2-4; 11 bases line up with TRBD2. The V segment lost 0 bases and the J segment 3 bases; nucleotides outside the gene matches: 19. This CDR3 has 22 amino acids. Germline V gene lookup returns CDR1 LGHDT and CDR2 YNNKEL (reference sequence). In DNA, the CDR3 is TGTGCCAGCAGCCAAGAAAGACTGGGACTAGCGGCCACGACACGGGGCAAAAACATTCAGTACTTC. This translates into CASSQERLGLAATTRGKNIQYF.

The chain recombines TRBV5-1 with TRBJ2-3; D perhaps matches TRBD2 (6 bases). The CDR3 spans 17 residues. With 0 bases removed from V and 2 bases from J, the gap between germline ends came to 16 bases. The V gene's germline CDR1 is SGHRS and CDR2 YFSETQ. CDR3: CASSLVGAGLSTDTQYF. CDR3 bases: TGCGCCAGCAGCTTGGTTGGAGCGGGTCTTTCCACAGATACGCAGTATTTT.

The rearrangement joins TRBV27 to TRBJ2-3; TRBD2 aligns across 12 bases. The CDR3 extends over 15 amino acids. Germline CDR1 reads MNHEY; CDR2 reads SMNVEV (reference sequence). Trimming cost V 5 bases and J 4 bases; bases outside gene matches: 4. The CDR3 reads CASSPLAGGADTQYF. DNA of the CDR3: TGTGCCAGCAGTCCTCTAGCGGGAGGGGCAGATACGCAGTATTTT.

This clone was observed a handful of times. The rearrangement links TRBV5-1 to TRBJ1-1; D call uncertain. The CDR3 runs 13 residues. V was shortened by 3 bases and J by 0 bases, with 6 bases between the two germline ends. Germline CDR1 SGHRS, CDR2 YFSETQ. CDR3 region: CASSSPVNTEAFF. CDR3 DNA: TGCGCCAGCAGCTCCCCGGTGAACACTGAAGCTTTCTTT.

In DNA, the CDR3 is TGTGCCAGCAGGCAGACAGCTTCCTACAATGAGCAGTTCTTC. Its protein is CASRQTASYNEQFF. The V and J genes are TRBV28 and TRBJ2-1; the D gene is possibly TRBD1 (5 bases). Germline V CDR1 and CDR2: MDHEN, SYDVKM. The CDR3 contains 14 residues. V was trimmed by 6 bases and J by 1 base, leaving 10 bases between them.

The V and J genes are TRBV5-5 and TRBJ2-1, with TRBD2 identical over 9 bases. The CDR3 sequence is 16 residues long. V lost 4 bases and J lost 9; bases outside the gene matches: 14. Germline V lookup: CDR1 SGHKS, CDR2 YYEKEE (reference sequence). The CDR3 sequence is CASSADPGLAYGEQFF. CDR3 nucleotide sequence: TGTGCCAGCAGCGCAGACCCGGGACTAGCCTATGGTGAGCAGTTCTTC.

The V and J genes are TRBV14 and TRBJ1-2; no reliable D call. This CDR3 has 15 residues. CDR1 and CDR2 (germline): SGHDN, FVKESK. V gave up 1 base and J gave up 5 bases, with 14 bases separating them. The CDR3 sequence is CASSQAWASPYGYTF. The CDR3 nucleotides read TGTGCCAGCAGCCAAGCCTGGGCGAGTCCATATGGCTACACCTTC.

This clone has just one count. This chain links TRBV3-1 (or the pseudogene TRBV3-2) with TRBJ2-1, with TRBD2 as a possible D gene (5 bases). The CDR3 is 14 amino acids. Trimming left V 5 bases short and J 4 bases short, with 12 bases between. Germline lookup yields CDR1 LGHDT and CDR2 YNNKEL (reference sequence). The CDR3 region is CASSKSGYYNEQFF. In DNA form, the CDR3 reads TGTGCCAGCAGCAAAAGCGGATATTACAATGAGCAGTTCTTC.